This T cell receptor (beta chain) comes out of a study of graft-versus-host responses after intestinal transplantation. On the study more broadly: Induction with anti-thymocyte globulin, then tacrolimus and steroids for about 3 years, was given to all recipients.

Using immunoSEQ multiplex PCR, the repertoire was profiled, and TCRdb retains in-frame clones only, with some absent. The sample holds about 40,000 clones, approximately 95% seen once. Study conclusions and caveats: GvH clonotypes were identified within recipient marrow, with a subset emerging first in ileum or blood. Early HvG declines after transplant were associated with peak circulating GvH clone levels.

With regard to this clone: Its cognate antigen is unknown.

Sequenced here: unstimulated CD8+ T cells sorted from spleen or lymph node cells, sampled before transplant. The clonotype comes from a human donor who was the organ donor for an intestinal transplant.

CDR3 protein: CASSPTSAQETQYF. The CDR3 DNA is TGTGCCAGCAGCCCAACTTCGGCCCAAGAGACCCAGTACTTC. The V and J genes are TRBV6-6 and TRBJ2-5; D gene unclear. Germline loops: CDR1 MNHNY, CDR2 SVGAGI (reference sequence). This CDR3 region has 14 residues. Trimming shortened V by 6 bases and J by 1 base, and 12 bases separated the two germline ends.